This T cell receptor (beta chain) was identified in a study of cytomegalovirus exposure and HLA in healthy donors. Per the germline V gene, CDR1 is SQVTM and CDR2 is ANQGSEA. The CDR3 totals 13 residues. The V end was cut by 4 bases, the J end by 4 bases, with 13 bases between. About this clone: What it recognizes is unknown.

13 Jbeta primers and 60 Vbeta primers were used for the PCR. Assay: immunoSEQ multiplex PCR; the TCRdb copy retains only in-frame clones and omits some. The sample carries over 150,000 clones, roughly 87% recorded once. General study findings and limits: Immune exposure information available was restricted to CMV serostatus.

The V and J genes are TRBV29-1 and TRBJ2-5, with D possibly TRBD2 on 5 matching bases. The receptor's source is a man aged 45-65 years in good health and CMV-seronegative. The sample taken for sequencing was PBMCs. DNA for the CDR3: TGCAGCGTTGGGTCCCATGAGGGAGAGACCCAGTACTTC. It translates to CSVGSHEGETQYF.